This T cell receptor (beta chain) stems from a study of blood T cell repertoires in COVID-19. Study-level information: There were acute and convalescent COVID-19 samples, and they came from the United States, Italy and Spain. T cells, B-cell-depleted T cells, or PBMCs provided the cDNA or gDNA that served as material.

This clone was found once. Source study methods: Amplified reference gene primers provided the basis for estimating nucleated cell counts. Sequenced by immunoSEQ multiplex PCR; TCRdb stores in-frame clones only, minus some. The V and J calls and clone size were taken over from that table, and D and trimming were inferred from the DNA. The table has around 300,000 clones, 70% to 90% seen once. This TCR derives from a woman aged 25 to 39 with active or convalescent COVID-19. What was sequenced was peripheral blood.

The CDR3 reads CASSGGTSGGPHYEQYF. The CDR3 DNA reads TGTGCCAGCAGTGGGGGGACTAGCGGGGGCCCCCACTACGAGCAGTACTTC. The chain carries TRBV6-1 and TRBJ2-7; 14 bases are shared with TRBD2. The length of the CDR3 is 17 residues. V was clipped by 4 bases and J by 3 bases; unmatched bases: 8. In germline, CDR1 is MNHNS, CDR2 SASEGT.